Listed here is a single T cell receptor (beta chain). Building the TCR beta libraries relied on iRepertoire HTBI primers, and CDR3 regions underwent Arm-PCR. Via MiXCR, TCRdb re-called the multiplex PCR reads, giving one row per CDR3 protein. The sample lists hundreds of thousands of distinct CDR3 sequences, approximately 16% seen once, with 25% in the top ten. This sample's time point: newly diagnosed GD, antithyroid drugs for less than 3 months. The TCR library used RNA extracted from PBMCs. These data come from a study of regulatory T cells in long-lasting Graves disease. Trimming removed 0 bases at V and 0 bases at J, with 9 bases between. The CDR3 length is 15 residues. Germline V CDR1 and CDR2: PRHDT, FYEKMQ (reference sequence). These records were also assigned to another study, of T cells in Graves' hyperthyroidism and ophthalmopathy. That paper states: Diagnosis rested on symptoms, serum thyroxine and TRAb, thyroid ultrasound, and orbital computed tomography.

The source is a woman aged 40 to 65 with Graves disease. The rearrangement links TRBV13 to TRBJ2-7; D call uncertain. The sequencing here drew on peripheral blood mononuclear cells (PBMCs), taken at new diagnosis, from a patient treated with antithyroid drugs. CDR3 sequence: CASSLGGLYSYEQYF. The CDR3 nucleotides read TGTGCCAGCAGCTTAGGCGGGTTGTACTCCTACGAGCAGTACTTC.